The 22 T cell receptor beta chains presented below share a single source sample, sequenced in a study of T cell responses to AZD1222 COVID-19 vaccine. Sequencing used immunoSEQ multiplex PCR; TCRdb keeps in-frame clones, though not all of them. This repertoire shows approximately 190,000 clones, roughly 93% found once; its top ten account for approximately 0.98%. The material sequenced was peripheral blood, taken on day 0 of AZD1222 vaccination. The origin of the receptors is an adult in good health.

The chain combines TRBV27 with TRBJ1-6; D unclear. Germline CDR1 MNHEY, CDR2 SMNVEV (reference sequence). This CDR3 is 12 amino acids long. Between the trimmed V and J ends, which lost 3 bases and 10 bases, there was a span of 7 bases. The CDR3 is CASSFLSSPLHF. The CDR3 DNA sequence: TGTGCCAGCAGTTTTCTCTCCTCACCCCTCCACTTT.

V usage is TRBV7-2 and J usage is TRBJ2-2, with D perhaps assigned TRBD1 or TRBD2 (5 bases each). The CDR3 length is 14 residues. Trimming took off 2 bases at V and 4 bases at J, with 8 bases between the two ends. Looked up from germline, CDR1 is SGHTA and CDR2 is FQGNSA. In nucleotides, the CDR3 is TGTGCCAGCAGCTTAAGAGGGGCCACCGGGGAGCTGTTTTTT. Its translation: CASSLRGATGELFF.

The V call is TRBV5-1, the J call TRBJ1-4, with 12 bases lining up with TRBD1. The CDR3 extends over 15 amino acids. J was trimmed by 8 bases and V by 3 bases; bases with no gene match: 5. Per the germline V gene, CDR1 is SGHRS and CDR2 is YFSETQ. CDR3 in DNA: TGCGCCAGCAGCTGGGGGACAGGGGGCGAGGAAAAACTGTTTTTT. This sequence encodes CASSWGTGGEEKLFF. Variable domain in full (rest from reference TRBV5-1 and TRBJ1-4): KAGVTQTPRYLIKTRGQQVTLSCSPISGHRSVSWYQQTPGQGLQFLFEYFSETQRNKGNFPGRFSGRQFSNSRSEMNVSTLELGDSALYLCASSWGTGGEEKLFFGSGTQLSVL.

The chain is built from TRBV11-2 and TRBJ2-5, with 14 bases that match TRBD2. Germline trimming cut 5 bases from V and 5 bases from J; bases unmatched to any gene: 13. This CDR3 is 18 amino acids long. Germline lookup yields CDR1 SGHAT and CDR2 FQNNGV. The CDR3 DNA is TGTGCCAGCAGCATCAGACTAGCGGGGGGGCCTGCCAGCGAGACCCAGTACTTC. Its protein is CASSIRLAGGPASETQYF.

For the CDR3, the DNA is TGCAGCGTTGAGGAGCCAACCAGCACAGATACGCAGTATTTT. Amino acids: CSVEEPTSTDTQYF. V is TRBV29-1 and J is TRBJ2-3; the D is unclear. Trimming removed 3 bases from V and 0 bases from J, with 10 bases in between. Germline CDR1 and CDR2: SQVTM and ANQGSEA. This CDR3 has 14 residues.

This chain links TRBV3-1 (or the pseudogene TRBV3-2) with TRBJ2-7; D gene unclear. With 0 bases removed from V and 0 bases from J, the gap between germline ends came to 12 bases. Germline assignment: CDR1 LGHDT and CDR2 YNNKEL (reference sequence). The CDR3 is 16 residues long. The chain's CDR3 is CASSQDRAASSYEQYF. The CDR3, as DNA: TGTGCCAGCAGCCAAGATCGGGCAGCCAGCTCCTACGAGCAGTACTTC.

In this sample, this clone turned up once. The CDR3 DNA is TGTGCCAGCAGCCCAGGGACAGGGAGCCCAGATACGCAGTATTTT. Its protein is CASSPGTGSPDTQYF. The chain links TRBV5-6 to TRBJ2-3; 9 bases are shared with TRBD1. V gave up 4 bases and J gave up 4 bases; unmatched junction bases: 7. CDR1 is SGHDT and CDR2 is YYEEEE in the germline V gene. This CDR3 has 15 residues.

The genes are TRBV7-9 and TRBJ1-1; no firm D call. The germline V gene encodes CDR1 SEHNR and CDR2 FQNEAQ (reference sequence). This CDR3 spans 13 amino acids. The ends were cut back, 0 bases at V and 7 bases at J, with 9 bases in the middle. CDR3 region: CASSLAFGDEAFF. For the CDR3, the DNA is TGTGCCAGCAGCTTAGCGTTTGGAGATGAAGCTTTCTTT.

The chain is built from TRBV7-2 and TRBJ2-7, with D unresolved. The CDR3 totals 15 residues. CDR1 is SGHTA and CDR2 is FQGNSA in the germline V gene. Trimming removed 2 bases from V and 5 bases from J, with 16 bases in between. In DNA, the CDR3 is TGTGCCAGCAGCTTATACTTCTACCCACAGAACGAGCAGTACTTC. This codes for CASSLYFYPQNEQYF.

This clone was detected only once. The chain uses TRBV7-8 and TRBJ1-2, with unresolved D. From germline, CDR1 is SGHVS and CDR2 FQNEAQ. V was clipped by 0 bases and J by 2 bases, with 7 bases between them. The CDR3 consists of 14 residues. The CDR3: CASSLADGNYGYTF. CDR3 nucleotide sequence: TGTGCCAGCAGCTTAGCCGACGGGAACTATGGCTACACCTTC.

This chain uses TRBV7-2 with TRBJ1-5, with TRBD1 matching 9 bases. The ends lost 5 bases at V and 4 bases at J; junction bases unmatched: 6. The CDR3 runs 15 residues. CDR1 is SGHTA, CDR2 FQGNSA, per germline. CDR3 nucleotides: TGTGCCAGCAGCCCGGGACAGGGACTTAATCAGCCCCAGCATTTT. Protein product: CASSPGQGLNQPQHF. The complete variable domain, with remaining parts taken from reference TRBV7-2 and TRBJ1-5, reads GAGVSQSPSNKVTEKGKDVELRCDPISGHTALYWYRQSLGQGLEFLIYFQGNSAPDKSGLPSDRFSAERTGGSVSTLTIQRTQQEDSAVYLCASSPGQGLNQPQHFGDGTRLSIL.

The chain is built from TRBV4-2 and TRBJ2-7; D possibly corresponds to TRBD2 (5 bases). V was pared by 0 bases and J by 7 bases, with 16 bases between. The length of the CDR3 is 15 residues. Per the germline V gene, CDR1 is LGHNA and CDR2 is YNFKEQ. CDR3 protein: CASSQEERPGIEQYF. The CDR3 coding sequence is TGTGCCAGCAGCCAAGAAGAGCGGCCTGGAATTGAGCAGTACTTC.

J is TRBJ2-7 and V is TRBV7-2; the match to TRBD1 covers 7 bases. The CDR3 runs 17 residues. Trimming removed 0 bases from V and 2 bases from J; junction bases left unmatched: 10. Looked up from germline, CDR1 is SGHTA and CDR2 is FQGNSA. CDR3 DNA: TGTGCCAGCAGCTTAGCGCACGGGCAGGGGGTACCCTACGAGCAGTACTTC. Encoded protein: CASSLAHGQGVPYEQYF.

This rearrangement joins TRBV30 to TRBJ2-7, with D maybe TRBD1 (6 bases). V was cut by 0 bases and J by 2 bases, with 14 bases left in between. The CDR3 is 15 amino acids. The germline CDR1 and CDR2 sequences are GTSNPN and SVGIG (reference sequence). This chain's CDR3 is CAWSVRDIQTYEQYF. CDR3 in DNA: TGTGCCTGGAGTGTTAGGGACATTCAAACCTACGAGCAGTACTTC.

This clone was detected only once. The chain recombines TRBV7-2 with TRBJ2-7, with 7 bases aligning to TRBD1. CDR3 size: 17 residues. The V gene end was trimmed by 0 bases and the J gene end by 2 bases; junction bases not matched to a gene: 10. CDR1 SGHTA and CDR2 FQGNSA come from the germline V gene. CDR3 nucleotide sequence: TGTGCCAGCAGCTTAGCCTCGACAGGGTCCTCGACCTACGAGCAGTACTTC. Its protein product is CASSLASTGSSTYEQYF. Together with reference TRBV7-2 and TRBJ2-7, the CDR3 gives the full variable domain: GAGVSQSPSNKVTEKGKDVELRCDPISGHTALYWYRQSLGQGLEFLIYFQGNSAPDKSGLPSDRFSAERTGGSVSTLTIQRTQQEDSAVYLCASSLASTGSSTYEQYFGPGTRLTVT.

The chain has TRBV6-5 and TRBJ2-5; TRBD1 or TRBD2 may be the D gene (5 bases each). Germline V lookup: CDR1 MNHEY, CDR2 SVGAGI. V dropped 2 bases and J dropped 5 bases, with 18 bases sitting between them. The CDR3 is made up of 16 amino acids. DNA for the CDR3: TGTGCCAGCAGTTACAACCCGGGACGGAGCACGGAGACCCAGTACTTC. The encoded protein is CASSYNPGRSTETQYF.

This chain connects TRBV7-8 to TRBJ1-2; TRBD1 might be the D (5 bases). This CDR3 is 12 amino acids long. The germline V gene encodes CDR1 SGHVS and CDR2 FQNEAQ. Trimming stripped 0 bases from V and 10 bases from J, with 9 bases between. The CDR3 sequence is CASSLAGGDYTF. In nucleotides, the CDR3 is TGTGCCAGCAGCTTAGCGGGGGGGGACTACACCTTC. Complete variable domain (other parts from reference TRBV7-8 and TRBJ1-2): GAGVSQSPRYKVAKRGQDVALRCDPISGHVSLFWYQQALGQGPEFLTYFQNEAQLDKSGLPSDRFFAERPEGSVSTLKIQRTQQEDSAVYLCASSLAGGDYTFGSGTRLTVV.

The V and J genes are TRBV5-1 and TRBJ2-7; D perhaps matches TRBD1 (5 bases). Germline loops: CDR1 SGHRS, CDR2 YFSETQ. V lost 4 bases, J lost 0 bases, and 11 bases lay in between. The CDR3 is 14 residues long. Here the CDR3 reads CASSLTESSYEQYF. In DNA form, the CDR3 reads TGCGCCAGCAGCCTGACAGAGAGCTCCTACGAGCAGTACTTC. The whole variable domain, remainder taken from reference TRBV5-1 and TRBJ2-7, is KAGVTQTPRYLIKTRGQQVTLSCSPISGHRSVSWYQQTPGQGLQFLFEYFSETQRNKGNFPGRFSGRQFSNSRSEMNVSTLELGDSALYLCASSLTESSYEQYFGPGTRLTVT.

The chain has TRBV2 and TRBJ2-1; perhaps TRBD2 as D (5 bases). CDR1 is SNHLY, CDR2 FYNNEI, per germline. The V end lost 10 bases, the J end lost 7 bases, and 20 bases lay between the germline ends. CDR3 size: 14 residues. The CDR3 loop reads CAITQRKRVNEQFF. The CDR3 DNA is TGTGCCATCACACAACGAAAGAGGGTAAATGAGCAGTTCTTC. Based on the CDR3 plus reference TRBV2 and TRBJ2-1, the full variable domain is EPEVTQTPSHQVTQMGQEVILRCVPISNHLYFYWYRQILGQKVEFLVSFYNNEISEKSEIFDDQFSVERPDGSNFTLKIRSTKLEDSAMYFCAITQRKRVNEQFFGPGTRLTVL.

V usage is TRBV5-4 and J usage is TRBJ2-1, with 8 bases fitting TRBD2. Trimming cost V 5 bases and J 4 bases; bases outside gene matches: 8. The CDR3 consists of 15 residues. Germline loops: CDR1 SGHNT, CDR2 YYREEE (reference sequence). Written as DNA, the CDR3 is TGTGCCAGCAGACCCACTAGCGGCCCTTACAATGAGCAGTTCTTC. This translates into CASRPTSGPYNEQFF.

The V call is TRBV4-1, the J call TRBJ1-6, with unresolved D. The length of the CDR3 is 15 residues. V was shortened by 1 base and J by 10 bases, with 14 bases between the two germline ends. The V gene's germline CDR1 is MGHRA and CDR2 YSYEKL. Here the CDR3 reads CASSQVPELGSPLHF. The CDR3 DNA sequence: TGCGCCAGCAGCCAAGTCCCGGAGCTGGGATCACCCCTCCACTTT.

V gene TRBV13 combines with J gene TRBJ1-1; possibly TRBD1 for D (5 bases). The CDR3 runs 16 residues. Trimming removed 2 bases at V and 4 bases at J, with 17 bases between. Germline values: CDR1 PRHDT, CDR2 FYEKMQ (reference sequence). The CDR3: CASSLRPTIGATEAFF. CDR3 bases: TGTGCCAGCAGCTTACGACCGACCATAGGGGCCACTGAAGCTTTCTTT. Full variable domain (missing parts from reference TRBV13 and TRBJ1-1): AAGVIQSPRHLIKEKRETATLKCYPIPRHDTVYWYQQGPGQDPQFLISFYEKMQSDKGSIPDRFSAQQFSDYHSELNMSSLELGDSALYFCASSLRPTIGATEAFFGQGTRLTVV.